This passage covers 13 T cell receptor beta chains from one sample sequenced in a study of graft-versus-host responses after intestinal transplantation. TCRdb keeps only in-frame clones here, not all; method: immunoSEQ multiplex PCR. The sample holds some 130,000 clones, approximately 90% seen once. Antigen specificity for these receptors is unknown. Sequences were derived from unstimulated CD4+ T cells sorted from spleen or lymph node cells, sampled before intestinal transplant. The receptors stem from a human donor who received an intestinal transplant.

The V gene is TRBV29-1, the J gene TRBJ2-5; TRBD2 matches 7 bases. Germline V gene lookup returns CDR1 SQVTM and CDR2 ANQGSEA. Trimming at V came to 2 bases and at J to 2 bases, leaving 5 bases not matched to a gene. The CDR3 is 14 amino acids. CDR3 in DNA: TGCAGCGTTGAACGGGGGACTATTCAAGAGACCCAGTACTTC. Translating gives CSVERGTIQETQYF.

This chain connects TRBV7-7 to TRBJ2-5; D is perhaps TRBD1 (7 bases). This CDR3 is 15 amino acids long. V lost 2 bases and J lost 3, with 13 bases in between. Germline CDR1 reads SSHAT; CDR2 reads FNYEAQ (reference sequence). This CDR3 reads CASSLRQGGKETQYF. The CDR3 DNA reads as TGTGCCAGCAGCTTAAGACAGGGAGGTAAAGAGACCCAGTACTTC.

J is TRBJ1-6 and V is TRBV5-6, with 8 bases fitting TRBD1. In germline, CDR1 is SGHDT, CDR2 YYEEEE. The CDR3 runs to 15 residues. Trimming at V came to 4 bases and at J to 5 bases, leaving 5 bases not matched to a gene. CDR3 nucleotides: TGTGCCAGCAGCCTCCGACAGGGGAATAATTCACCCCTCCACTTT. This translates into CASSLRQGNNSPLHF.

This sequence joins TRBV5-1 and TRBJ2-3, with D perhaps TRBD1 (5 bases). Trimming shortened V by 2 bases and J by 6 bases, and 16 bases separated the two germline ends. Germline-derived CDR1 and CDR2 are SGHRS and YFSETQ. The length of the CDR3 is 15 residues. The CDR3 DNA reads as TGCGCCAGCAGCTTAGGGCGCCCGCCAGGGGATACGCAGTATTTT. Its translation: CASSLGRPPGDTQYF. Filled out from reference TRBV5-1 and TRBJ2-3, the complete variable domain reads KAGVTQTPRYLIKTRGQQVTLSCSPISGHRSVSWYQQTPGQGLQFLFEYFSETQRNKGNFPGRFSGRQFSNSRSEMNVSTLELGDSALYLCASSLGRPPGDTQYFGPGTRLTVL.

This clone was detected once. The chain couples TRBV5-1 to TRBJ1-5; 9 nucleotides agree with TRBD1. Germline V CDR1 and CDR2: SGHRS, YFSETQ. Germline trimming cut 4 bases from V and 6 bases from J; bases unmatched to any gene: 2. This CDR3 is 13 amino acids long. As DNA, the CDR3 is TGCGCCAGCAGCGGGGGACAGGGTCAGCCCCAGCATTTT. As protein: CASSGGQGQPQHF. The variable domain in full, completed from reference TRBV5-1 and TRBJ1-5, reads KAGVTQTPRYLIKTRGQQVTLSCSPISGHRSVSWYQQTPGQGLQFLFEYFSETQRNKGNFPGRFSGRQFSNSRSEMNVSTLELGDSALYLCASSGGQGQPQHFGDGTRLSIL.

This CDR3 is CASGSSTQYF. The CDR3 DNA reads TGTGCCAGCGGGAGCAGTACGCAGTATTTT. The V and J genes are TRBV7-9 and TRBJ2-3, with a weak D call TRBD2 (5 bases). Germline V gene sequence: CDR1 SEHNR, CDR2 FQNEAQ (reference sequence). The CDR3 spans 10 residues. The germline V and J ends were trimmed by 8 bases and 8 bases, with 8 bases remaining between them.

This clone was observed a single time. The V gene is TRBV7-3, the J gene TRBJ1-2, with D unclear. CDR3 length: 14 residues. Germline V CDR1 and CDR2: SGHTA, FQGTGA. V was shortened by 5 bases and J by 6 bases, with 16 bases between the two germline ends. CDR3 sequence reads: CASSPFGSKDGYTF. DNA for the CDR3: TGTGCCAGCAGCCCCTTTGGGAGTAAGGATGGCTACACCTTC.

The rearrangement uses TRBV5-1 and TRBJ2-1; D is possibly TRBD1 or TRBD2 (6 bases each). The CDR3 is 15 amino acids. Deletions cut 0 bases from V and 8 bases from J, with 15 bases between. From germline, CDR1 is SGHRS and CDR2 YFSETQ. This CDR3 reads CASSLAEGGIDEQFF. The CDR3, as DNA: TGCGCCAGCAGCTTGGCAGAGGGGGGCATTGATGAGCAGTTCTTC. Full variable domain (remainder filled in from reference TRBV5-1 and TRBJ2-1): KAGVTQTPRYLIKTRGQQVTLSCSPISGHRSVSWYQQTPGQGLQFLFEYFSETQRNKGNFPGRFSGRQFSNSRSEMNVSTLELGDSALYLCASSLAEGGIDEQFFGPGTRLTVL.

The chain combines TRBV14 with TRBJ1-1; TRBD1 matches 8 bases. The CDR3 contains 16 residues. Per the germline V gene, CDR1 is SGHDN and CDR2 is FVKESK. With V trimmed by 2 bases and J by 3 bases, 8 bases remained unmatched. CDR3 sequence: CASSQLPRQGYTEAFF. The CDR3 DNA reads TGTGCCAGCAGCCAACTACCCCGACAGGGGTACACTGAAGCTTTCTTT.

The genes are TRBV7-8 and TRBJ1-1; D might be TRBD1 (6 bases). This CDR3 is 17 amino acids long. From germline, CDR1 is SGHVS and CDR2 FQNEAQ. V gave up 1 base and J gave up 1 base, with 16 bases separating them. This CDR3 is CASSLGPGAGQNTEAFF. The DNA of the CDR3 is TGTGCCAGCAGCTTAGGGCCGGGGGCCGGACAGAACACTGAAGCTTTCTTT. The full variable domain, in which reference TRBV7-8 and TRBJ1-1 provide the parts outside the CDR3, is GAGVSQSPRYKVAKRGQDVALRCDPISGHVSLFWYQQALGQGPEFLTYFQNEAQLDKSGLPSDRFFAERPEGSVSTLKIQRTQQEDSAVYLCASSLGPGAGQNTEAFFGQGTRLTVV.

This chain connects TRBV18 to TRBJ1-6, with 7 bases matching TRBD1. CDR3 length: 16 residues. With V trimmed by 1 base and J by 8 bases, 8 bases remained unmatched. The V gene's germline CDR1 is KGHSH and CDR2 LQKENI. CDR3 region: CASSPQAGTVDSPLHF. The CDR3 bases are TGTGCCAGCTCACCACAAGCGGGGACAGTTGATTCACCCCTCCACTTT. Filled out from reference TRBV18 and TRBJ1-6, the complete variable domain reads NAGVMQNPRHLVRRRGQEARLRCSPMKGHSHVYWYRQLPEEGLKFMVYLQKENIIDESGMPKERFSAEFPKEGPSILRIQQVVRGDSAAYFCASSPQAGTVDSPLHFGNGTRLTVT.

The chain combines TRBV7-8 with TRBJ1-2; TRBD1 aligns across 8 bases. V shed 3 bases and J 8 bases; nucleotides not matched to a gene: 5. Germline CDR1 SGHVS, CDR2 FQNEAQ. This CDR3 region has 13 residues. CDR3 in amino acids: CASSFRGRRGYTF. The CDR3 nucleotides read TGTGCCAGCAGCTTCAGGGGGCGCAGGGGCTACACCTTC.

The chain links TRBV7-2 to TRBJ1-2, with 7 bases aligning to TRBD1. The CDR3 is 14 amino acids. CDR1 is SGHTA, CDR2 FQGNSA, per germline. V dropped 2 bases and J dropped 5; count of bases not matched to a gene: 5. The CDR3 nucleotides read TGTGCCAGCAGCTTACAGGTACAGGGGTATGGCTACACCTTC. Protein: CASSLQVQGYGYTF.